The clone carrying this T cell receptor beta chain was recorded once. This record comes from a study of graft-versus-host responses after intestinal transplantation. Across the study: Recipients were given multivisceral, liver-intestinal, or isolated intestinal transplants.

Only in-frame clones appear in the TCRdb table, and some are missing; sequencing was by immunoSEQ multiplex PCR. The table has 9,500 to 10,000 clones, about 90% seen once; the top ten hold about 2.1%. The source is a human patient who received an intestinal transplant, so some T cells may come from the graft donor. This sample comprised PBMCs, obtained 43 to 45 days after intestinal transplant.

CDR3 sequence (DNA): TGTGCCACCAGCCGCGGGGGTTTGAGGATGGATGGCTACACCTTC. This codes for CATSRGGLRMDGYTF. The rearrangement joins TRBV15 to TRBJ1-2, with a weak D call TRBD1 (5 bases). V was clipped by 5 bases and J by 6 bases, with 19 bases between them. This CDR3 region has 15 residues. From germline, CDR1 is LNHNV and CDR2 YYDKDF (reference sequence).